These 25 T cell receptor beta chains were sequenced from one sample in a study of blood T cell repertoires in COVID-19. TCRdb's table, derived via immunoSEQ multiplex PCR, lists solely in-frame clones and lacks some. The sample holds around 140,000 clones, about four fifths seen once. Sample: peripheral blood. Every receptor here comes from a man aged 25-45 years with COVID-19, enrolled during active disease.

This clone was seen a few times. The genes are TRBV7-8 and TRBJ1-5, with 9 positions matching TRBD1. The CDR3 length is 15 residues. The J segment lost 6 bases and the V segment lost 2 bases, leaving 5 bases of the junction unmatched. From germline, CDR1 is SGHVS and CDR2 FQNEAQ. Here the CDR3 DNA reads TGTGCCAGCAGCTTAAGGGGGACAGGGTCTCAGCCCCAGCATTTT. Protein sequence: CASSLRGTGSQPQHF.

The rearrangement links TRBV11-2 to TRBJ2-3, with unresolved D. The V gene's germline CDR1 is SGHAT and CDR2 FQNNGV. This CDR3 has 18 amino acids. Trimming removed 5 bases at V and 0 bases at J, with 21 bases between. The CDR3 DNA reads TGTGCCAGCAGCCCTTCGGCTAGTGCCCTGTTTAGCACAGATACGCAGTATTTT. This gives the protein CASSPSASALFSTDTQYF.

A remark on this clone: Compared with germline, one end of the junction differs, possibly owing to a read error. The chain carries TRBV7-7 and TRBJ2-3; 12 nucleotides match TRBD2. There are 16 residues in the CDR3. Germline assignment: CDR1 SSHAT and CDR2 FNYEAQ (reference sequence). CDR3 sequence: CASSETSGSPTDTQYF. The CDR3 DNA reads as TGTGCTAGCAGCGAGACTAGCGGGAGTCCCACAGATACGCAGTATTTT.

This chain connects TRBV29-1 to TRBJ1-5; D ambiguous. CDR3 length equals 13 residues. Germline V gene sequence: CDR1 SQVTM, CDR2 ANQGSEA. The V and J ends lost 6 bases and 1 base respectively, with 10 bases between them. This CDR3 reads CSVGGRSNQPQHF. The CDR3, as DNA: TGCAGCGTCGGAGGGCGGAGCAATCAGCCCCAGCATTTT.

This clone was counted a single time. The V call is TRBV5-8, the J call TRBJ2-1; no clear D gene. This CDR3 has 15 residues. Germline-derived CDR1 and CDR2 are SGHTS and YDEGEE. V lost 5 bases and J lost 5, with 17 bases in between. The chain's CDR3 is CASRPETSRDNEQFF. The CDR3 DNA sequence: TGTGCCAGCAGGCCGGAGACTTCACGTGACAATGAGCAGTTCTTC.

The gene calls are TRBV28 and TRBJ1-2; 8 bases are a match to TRBD1. The CDR3 runs 14 residues. Per the germline V gene, CDR1 is MDHEN and CDR2 is SYDVKM. The ends lost 5 bases at V and 2 bases at J; junction bases unmatched: 4. The CDR3 spells CASSGDRPNYGYTF. CDR3 DNA sequence: TGTGCCAGCAGTGGGGACAGGCCCAACTATGGCTACACCTTC.

The V gene is TRBV6-5, the J gene TRBJ2-7, with a possible D match to TRBD1 (6 bases). V dropped 6 bases and J dropped 9 bases, with 12 bases sitting between them. This CDR3 is built from 11 residues. Germline loops: CDR1 MNHEY, CDR2 SVGAGI. As DNA, the CDR3 is TGTGCCAGCAGCCGTGGGGGCTGGCAGTACTTC. It translates to CASSRGGWQYF.

The rearrangement uses TRBV11-2 and TRBJ1-1; 7 bases agree with TRBD1. Germline V gene data show CDR1 as SGHAT and CDR2 as FQNNGV. V gave up 7 bases and J gave up 7 bases; unmatched junction bases: 18. The length of the CDR3 is 16 residues. CDR3 sequence (DNA): TGTGCCAGCACCTACTCCGGACAGGTGGGGAAAAGTGAAGCTTTCTTT. This codes for CASTYSGQVGKSEAFF.

The rearrangement uses TRBV10-2 and TRBJ2-7, with 11 nucleotides matching TRBD2. Germline lookup yields CDR1 WSHSY and CDR2 SAAADI. V was clipped by 3 bases and J by 7 bases; unmatched bases: 8. This CDR3 comprises 15 residues. The CDR3 loop is CASSDQASGRQEQYF. CDR3 coding DNA: TGCGCCAGCAGTGATCAGGCTAGCGGGAGGCAGGAGCAGTACTTC.

The V call is TRBV28, the J call TRBJ2-2; D uncertain. Deletions cut 3 bases from V and 3 bases from J, with 5 bases between. The CDR3 is made up of 13 amino acids. Germline V gives CDR1 MDHEN, CDR2 SYDVKM. CDR3 in DNA: TGTGCCAGCAGTTTCCGTTACACCGGGGAGCTGTTTTTT. It encodes CASSFRYTGELFF.

This rearrangement joins TRBV27 to TRBJ1-5; 7 bases are shared with TRBD1. V lost 3 bases, J lost 7 bases, and 6 bases stayed unmatched. The length of the CDR3 is 14 residues. Looked up from germline, CDR1 is MNHEY and CDR2 is SMNVEV (reference sequence). Here the CDR3 reads CASSFQGGGQPQHF. CDR3 DNA: TGTGCCAGCAGTTTCCAGGGGGGAGGCCAGCCCCAGCATTTT.

The chain recombines TRBV28 with TRBJ2-3, with 8 nucleotides matching TRBD2. CDR3 length: 17 amino acids. After removal of 5 bases from V and 2 bases from J, the junction contained 12 bases not matched to a gene. CDR1 is MDHEN and CDR2 is SYDVKM in the germline V gene. The CDR3 region has the DNA TGTGCCAGCAGTATCGCTGGAGCGGGGGCATACACAGATACGCAGTATTTT. Encoded protein: CASSIAGAGAYTDTQYF.

V and J are TRBV29-1 and TRBJ1-1; 8 bases fit TRBD1. V shed 6 bases, J shed 6 bases, and the junction held 6 bases outside the gene matches. CDR1 and CDR2 (germline): SQVTM, ANQGSEA. This CDR3 has 12 residues. The CDR3 reads CSVGTGTSEAFF. DNA for the CDR3: TGCAGCGTCGGGACAGGTACATCTGAAGCTTTCTTT.

The chain links TRBV4-1 to TRBJ1-2; TRBD1 matches 10 bases. J gave up 3 bases and V 6 bases, and 10 bases lay outside the gene matches. The CDR3 runs to 16 residues. The germline CDR1 and CDR2 sequences are MGHRA and YSYEKL. CDR3: CASRKTTGGADYGYTF. In nucleotides, the CDR3 is TGCGCCAGCAGAAAAACGACAGGGGGCGCGGACTATGGCTACACCTTC.

In DNA, the CDR3 is TGTGCCAGCAGTAACGGACTCGAGCAGTACTTC. Translation gives CASSNGLEQYF. This sequence joins TRBV7-9 and TRBJ2-7, with D possibly being TRBD2 (5 bases). The CDR3 is 11 residues long. Germline assignment: CDR1 SEHNR and CDR2 FQNEAQ (reference sequence). V was pared by 6 bases and J by 6 bases, with 9 bases between.

The chain joins TRBV20-1 to TRBJ1-2, with 7 bases matching TRBD1. The CDR3 consists of 15 residues. With 3 bases clipped from V and 4 bases from J, the junction kept 11 bases outside the gene matches. Germline-derived CDR1 and CDR2 are DFQATT and SNEGSKA (reference sequence). CDR3 sequence (DNA): TGCAGTGCTAGTCTCCCGGGACAGAGTTTCTATGGCTACACCTTC. Translation gives CSASLPGQSFYGYTF.

The chain carries TRBV6-5 and TRBJ2-7; a weak D match, TRBD1 (6 bases). Trimming left V 0 bases short and J 11 bases short, with 23 bases between. The length of the CDR3 is 16 residues. In germline, CDR1 is MNHEY, CDR2 SVGAGI. The CDR3 reads CASSYSSAGAAMGEYF. The DNA of the CDR3 is TGTGCCAGCAGTTACTCGAGTGCAGGGGCCGCTATGGGGGAGTACTTC.

The rearrangement joins TRBV9 to TRBJ1-2; D is unresolved. Per germline, CDR1 SGDLS and CDR2 YYNGEE. This CDR3 is built from 18 residues. The V and J ends lost 4 bases and 2 bases respectively, with 24 bases between them. CDR3 amino acids: CASSPGGPGAIFNYGYTF. The CDR3, as DNA: TGTGCCAGCAGCCCCGGAGGTCCAGGAGCGATCTTCAACTATGGCTACACCTTC.

CDR3 residues: CASSLDRVKDGYTF. The CDR3 DNA reads TGTGCCAGCAGTTTGGACAGGGTAAAGGATGGCTACACCTTC. J is TRBJ1-2 and V is TRBV28; 8 bases are shared with TRBD1. Germline-derived CDR1 and CDR2 are MDHEN and SYDVKM. The length of the CDR3 is 14 residues. The trim removed 3 bases at V and 6 bases at J, leaving 6 bases unmatched.

This clone was seen more than once but under ten times. The chain joins TRBV11-2 to TRBJ2-3, with 10 bases lining up with TRBD1. Germline CDR1 and CDR2: SGHAT and FQNNGV. The length of the CDR3 is 17 residues. Trimming at V came to 4 bases and at J to 2 bases, leaving 9 bases not matched to a gene. CDR3 protein: CASSSPPGQGTTDTQYF. For the CDR3, the DNA is TGTGCCAGCAGCTCACCTCCGGGACAGGGGACCACAGATACGCAGTATTTT.

The count of this clone is one. The V call is TRBV24-1, the J call TRBJ2-2, with 7 bases fitting TRBD1. The germline CDR1 and CDR2 sequences are KGHDR and SFDVKD. The CDR3 covers 15 residues. The ends lost 8 bases at V and 2 bases at J; junction bases unmatched: 7. CDR3: CATKGHRGNTGELFF. The CDR3 DNA follows: TGTGCCACCAAAGGCCACAGGGGAAACACCGGGGAGCTGTTTTTT.

The chain has TRBV3-1 (or the pseudogene TRBV3-2) and TRBJ1-3; D may be TRBD1 (5 bases). CDR1 is LGHDT and CDR2 is YNNKEL in the germline V gene (reference sequence). This CDR3 is built from 15 residues. V was shortened by 4 bases and J by 0 bases, with 10 bases between the two germline ends. The CDR3 coding sequence is TGTGCCAGCAGCCGAACAGGTAGCTCTGGAAACACCATATATTTT. It yields the protein CASSRTGSSGNTIYF.

J is TRBJ1-5 and V is TRBV19; 7 positions match TRBD1. Per the germline V gene, CDR1 is LNHDA and CDR2 is SQIVND (reference sequence). The length of the CDR3 is 14 residues. The junction had 7 bases not matched to a gene; V was cut back by 5 bases and J by 6 bases. The DNA of the CDR3 is TGTGCCAGTAGTCGACAGGGTAATGTTCAGCCCCAGCATTTT. Translating it yields CASSRQGNVQPQHF. Full variable domain (outside the CDR3, taken from reference TRBV19 and TRBJ1-5): DGGITQSPKYLFRKEGQNVTLSCEQNLNHDAMYWYRQDPGQGLRLIYYSQIVNDFQKGDIAEGYSVSREKKESFPLTVTSAQKNPTAFYLCASSRQGNVQPQHFGDGTRLSIL.

The chain links TRBV28 to TRBJ2-7; TRBD2 is a possible D gene (5 bases). This CDR3 has 16 amino acids. V was cut by 2 bases and J by 3 bases, with 17 bases left in between. Looked up from germline, CDR1 is MDHEN and CDR2 is SYDVKM. The CDR3 bases are TGTGCCAGCAGTTTACCGGCGGGTGGGTTGAGCTACGAGCAGTACTTC. Amino acid sequence: CASSLPAGGLSYEQYF.

The V gene is TRBV28, the J gene TRBJ1-4; 10 positions agree with TRBD1. Trimming cost V 4 bases and J 8 bases; bases outside gene matches: 4. In germline, CDR1 is MDHEN, CDR2 SYDVKM. There are 14 residues in the CDR3. CDR3 coding DNA: TGTGCCAGCAGTTGGGACAGGGGTGGGGAAAAACTGTTTTTT. It yields the protein CASSWDRGGEKLFF.